The clone carrying this TCR beta chain was detected only once. These data originate in a study of tumor-infiltrating lymphocytes in primary liver carcinoma. They got blood RNA out of unsorted whole blood and also pulled out germline DNA. Constant-region priming of around 500 ng total RNA yielded TCR beta cDNA. Construction of TCR beta libraries relied on three successive nested multiplex PCR rounds employing slightly modified ARM-PCR. Rounds one and two of PCR, each of 10 cycles, were primed with TRBV1-TRBV30 forward primers and a C-beta reverse primer. A single record per CDR3 protein comes from TCRdb applying MiXCR to the multiplex PCR reads. The sample comprises 320,000 or so distinct CDR3 sequences, roughly two thirds of which are singletons, and roughly 8.6% rests with the top ten. Trimming removed 9 bases at V and 0 bases at J, with 12 bases between. Germline CDR1 is MNHNS and CDR2 is SASEGT. The CDR3 has 14 amino acids.

The chain has TRBV6-1 and TRBJ1-5; D is unresolved. The sequence derives from a man aged 35-49 years with primary liver carcinoma and hepatitis B virus infection. Sample: peripheral blood. In DNA, the CDR3 is TGTGCCAGTGAGCGGGCAGTTAGCAATCAGCCCCAGCATTTT. This sequence encodes CASERAVSNQPQHF.